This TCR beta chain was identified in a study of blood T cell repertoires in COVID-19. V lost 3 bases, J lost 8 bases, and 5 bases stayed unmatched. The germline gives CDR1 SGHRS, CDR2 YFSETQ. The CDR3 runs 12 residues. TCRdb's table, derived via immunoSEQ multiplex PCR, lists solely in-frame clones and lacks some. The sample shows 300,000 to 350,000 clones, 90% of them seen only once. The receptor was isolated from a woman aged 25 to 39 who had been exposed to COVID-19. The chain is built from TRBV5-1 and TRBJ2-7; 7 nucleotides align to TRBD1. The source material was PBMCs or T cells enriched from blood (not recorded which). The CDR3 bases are TGCGCCAGCAGCTGGCGACAGGGTCAGCAGTACTTC. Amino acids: CASSWRQGQQYF.